The 24 T cell receptor beta chains reported below all come from one sample, sequenced in a study of shared clonotypes between healthy human individuals. CD45RO-negative, CCR7-selected cells formed the naive CD8 fraction, which excluded terminally differentiated effector memory CD45RA+ cells. The table came from immunoSEQ multiplex PCR; TCRdb's copy has only in-frame clones and leaves some out. The top ten clones hold about 0.25% of a sample with roughly 810,000 clones, around 96% of them seen once. The sample was naive CD8+ T cells sorted from blood. The source of these receptors is a man under 40 in good health.

V usage is TRBV5-5 and J usage is TRBJ2-1; tentatively, D is TRBD1 or TRBD2 (5 bases each). Per germline, CDR1 SGHKS and CDR2 YYEKEE (reference sequence). V was cut by 0 bases and J by 8 bases, with 12 bases left in between. CDR3 length: 14 amino acids. The CDR3 is CASSLAAGTHEQFF. CDR3 coding DNA: TGTGCCAGCAGCTTGGCCGCAGGGACCCATGAGCAGTTCTTC.

This chain links TRBV7-2 with TRBJ1-3, with no clear D. This CDR3 has 18 amino acids. Deletions cut 5 bases from V and 5 bases from J, with 25 bases between. Germline lookup yields CDR1 SGHTA and CDR2 FQGNSA. The CDR3 reads CASSPLLVAAESRNTIYF. The CDR3 DNA reads as TGTGCCAGCAGCCCGCTATTAGTGGCAGCTGAAAGTCGAAACACCATATATTTT.

The rearrangement joins TRBV27 to TRBJ2-3, with 12 bases matching TRBD1. The germline V gene encodes CDR1 MNHEY and CDR2 SMNVEV (reference sequence). V lost 6 bases, J lost 4 bases, and 8 bases stayed unmatched. There are 16 residues in the CDR3. The CDR3 region is CASRPGTGGGADTQYF. CDR3 DNA: TGTGCCAGCAGACCTGGGACAGGGGGCGGCGCAGATACGCAGTATTTT.

The chain employs TRBV28 and TRBJ2-7; D possibly corresponds to TRBD2 (7 bases). CDR3 length: 18 amino acids. Trimming left V 1 base short and J 4 bases short, with 23 bases between. Per germline, CDR1 MDHEN and CDR2 SYDVKM. The CDR3 nucleotides read TGTGCCAGCAGTTTATTACTTAGGGACTACCCAGGGGTATACGAGCAGTACTTC. Protein: CASSLLLRDYPGVYEQYF. The entire variable domain, with the rest obtained from reference TRBV28 and TRBJ2-7, is as follows: DVKVTQSSRYLVKRTGEKVFLECVQDMDHENMFWYRQDPGLGLRLIYFSYDVKMKEKGDIPEGYSVSREKKERFSLILESASTNQTSMYLCASSLLLRDYPGVYEQYFGPGTRLTVT.

This clone occurred a few times. The chain has TRBV7-2 and TRBJ2-3, with D possibly being TRBD1 (6 bases). V was pared by 5 bases and J by 2 bases, with 8 bases between. CDR1 is SGHTA, CDR2 FQGNSA, per germline. The CDR3 spans 13 residues. This CDR3 reads CASSRDNTDTQYF. For the CDR3, the DNA is TGTGCCAGCAGCCGGGACAACACAGATACGCAGTATTTT.

J is TRBJ1-2 and V is TRBV27, with a weak D call TRBD1 (5 bases). The CDR3 runs to 13 residues. V shed 2 bases and J shed 2 bases, with 6 bases lying between them. From germline, CDR1 is MNHEY and CDR2 SMNVEV (reference sequence). The CDR3 DNA sequence: TGTGCCAGCAGTTTAGAGGGGAACTATGGCTACACCTTC. Translating gives CASSLEGNYGYTF.

The V gene is TRBV19, the J gene TRBJ2-7; D is possibly TRBD2 (6 bases). The length of the CDR3 is 13 residues. Trimming left V 5 bases short and J 2 bases short, with 10 bases between. Germline V gives CDR1 LNHDA, CDR2 SQIVND (reference sequence). The DNA of the CDR3 is TGTGCCAGTAGTTTCGCGGGAACCTACGAGCAGTACTTC. It is translated as CASSFAGTYEQYF.

This chain connects TRBV29-1 to TRBJ2-3, with D unresolved. Germline V gives CDR1 SQVTM, CDR2 ANQGSEA. The V and J ends lost 4 bases and 0 bases respectively, with 17 bases between them. This CDR3 has 16 residues. The CDR3 loop is CSVALPLGDSTDTQYF. The DNA of the CDR3 is TGCAGCGTTGCCCTCCCCCTCGGAGACAGCACAGATACGCAGTATTTT.

In this sample, this clone turned up once. The chain has TRBV7-9 and TRBJ1-2; D not resolved. CDR3 length equals 13 residues. The germline gives CDR1 SEHNR, CDR2 FQNEAQ (reference sequence). V was pared by 0 bases and J by 7 bases, with 9 bases between. The CDR3 here is CASSLAGFAGYTF. DNA for the CDR3: TGTGCCAGCAGCTTAGCTGGGTTTGCTGGCTACACCTTC.

The chain combines TRBV28 with TRBJ2-1; D tentatively reads TRBD1 or TRBD2 (7 bases each). The CDR3 totals 16 residues. Trimming removed 1 base at V and 7 bases at J, with 17 bases between. Germline V gene data show CDR1 as MDHEN and CDR2 as SYDVKM. In DNA, the CDR3 is TGTGCCAGCAGTTTATCACCGCCCCAGGGGGGGAATGAGCAGTTCTTC. This sequence encodes CASSLSPPQGGNEQFF.

The chain recombines TRBV2 with TRBJ2-5; 8 bases fit TRBD2. Germline V gene lookup returns CDR1 SNHLY and CDR2 FYNNEI. V lost 6 bases and J lost 5; bases outside the gene matches: 17. The CDR3 loop spans 17 amino acids. CDR3 sequence reads: CASSRALGGTREETQYF. The CDR3 nucleotides are TGTGCCAGCAGCCGGGCCTTAGGCGGGACTAGAGAGGAGACCCAGTACTTC.

This chain joins TRBV11-2 and TRBJ1-2; 7 bases fit TRBD1. V lost 5 bases to trimming and J lost 7 bases; unmatched junction nucleotides: 13. Germline V gene lookup returns CDR1 SGHAT and CDR2 FQNNGV. The CDR3 has 15 residues. CDR3 loop: CASSPGGGQTPGYTF. For the CDR3, the DNA is TGTGCCAGCAGCCCAGGGGGGGGGCAGACCCCTGGCTACACCTTC. The variable domain in full, with the rest retrieved from reference TRBV11-2 and TRBJ1-2, is EAGVAQSPRYKIIEKRQSVAFWCNPISGHATLYWYQQILGQGPKLLIQFQNNGVVDDSQLPKDRFSAERLKGVDSTLKIQPAKLEDSAVYLCASSPGGGQTPGYTFGSGTRLTVV.

This clone appeared once. J is TRBJ2-1 and V is TRBV6-1, with a possible D match to TRBD1 (6 bases). The length of the CDR3 is 19 residues. The V and J ends lost 1 base and 0 bases respectively, with 19 bases between them. The germline V gene has CDR1 MNHNS and CDR2 SASEGT. DNA of the CDR3: TGTGCCAGCAGTGAAGTTGGGGGCAGCACCGTGAGCTCCTACAATGAGCAGTTCTTC. This translates into CASSEVGGSTVSSYNEQFF.

The V call is TRBV7-6, the J call TRBJ1-1; 7 bases fit TRBD1. V was pared by 2 bases and J by 4 bases, with 10 bases of the junction left unmatched. Germline CDR1 reads SGHVS; CDR2 reads FNYEAQ. This CDR3 has 16 amino acids. CDR3 sequence (DNA): TGTGCCAGCAGCTTAAGTGTCCCAGGGGGTATCACTGAAGCTTTCTTT. This sequence encodes CASSLSVPGGITEAFF.

A word on this clone: Other DNA sequences in this specimen translate into the identical CDR3. This chain uses TRBV5-1 with TRBJ2-3, with D uncertain. The length of the CDR3 is 11 residues. V lost 2 bases, J lost 6 bases, and 4 bases lay in between. Germline CDR1 SGHRS, CDR2 YFSETQ. The CDR3 DNA reads as TGCGCCAGCAGCTTTGGGGATACGCAGTATTTT. Amino acid sequence: CASSFGDTQYF.

The chain links TRBV11-2 to TRBJ2-1, with D possibly being TRBD2 (6 bases). CDR1 is SGHAT and CDR2 is FQNNGV in the germline V gene. V was shortened by 5 bases and J by 9 bases, with 26 bases between the two germline ends. The CDR3 runs to 17 residues. Here the CDR3 DNA reads TGTGCCAGCAGCGTCGCGGGTAGGGTTGGGACTGGACGTGAGCAGTTCTTC. Amino acids: CASSVAGRVGTGREQFF.

This rearrangement joins TRBV6-1 to TRBJ1-2; D not resolved. The CDR3 has 15 amino acids. CDR1 and CDR2 (germline): MNHNS, SASEGT. The V and J ends lost 2 bases and 8 bases respectively, with 18 bases between them. CDR3 loop: CASSEIALDYAGYTF. CDR3 DNA sequence: TGTGCCAGCAGTGAAATCGCGTTAGACTATGCGGGCTACACCTTC.

The rearrangement uses TRBV5-1 and TRBJ2-7, with 10 nucleotides matching TRBD2. The CDR3 loop spans 17 amino acids. Germline CDR1 is SGHRS and CDR2 is YFSETQ. Trimming took 0 bases from V and 0 from J; bases not matched to a gene: 6. CDR3 sequence (DNA): TGCGCCAGCAGCTTGGGTCTAGCGGGAGCTTTCTCCTACGAGCAGTACTTC. Translation gives CASSLGLAGAFSYEQYF.

J is TRBJ2-3 and V is TRBV15; no reliable D call. This CDR3 comprises 13 residues. The V and J ends lost 3 bases and 0 bases respectively, with 4 bases between them. Germline loops: CDR1 LNHNV, CDR2 YYDKDF (reference sequence). The CDR3 region has the DNA TGTGCCACCAGCAGTGTCAGCACAGATACGCAGTATTTT. It encodes CATSSVSTDTQYF.

V and J are TRBV11-3 and TRBJ2-7, with 9 bases that match TRBD2. Germline trimming cut 1 base from V and 3 bases from J; bases unmatched to any gene: 7. CDR3 length: 16 residues. In germline, CDR1 is SGHNT, CDR2 YENEEA. CDR3 nucleotides: TGTGCCAGCAGCTTAGGACTAGCGGCCGCGGGCTACGAGCAGTACTTC. Residues: CASSLGLAAAGYEQYF. The full variable domain, in which reference TRBV11-3 and TRBJ2-7 provide the parts outside the CDR3, is EAGVVQSPRYKIIEKKQPVAFWCNPISGHNTLYWYLQNLGQGPELLIRYENEEAVDDSQLPKDRFSAERLKGVDSTLKIQPAELGDSAVYLCASSLGLAAAGYEQYFGPGTRLTVT.

The chain recombines TRBV2 with TRBJ2-4; 8 bases align to TRBD1. Germline loops: CDR1 SNHLY, CDR2 FYNNEI. CDR3 size: 13 residues. The V and J ends lost 10 bases and 1 base, in that order; junction bases with no gene match: 3. DNA for the CDR3: TGTGCCACGGACAGGGCCGCCAAAAACATTCAGTACTTC. Its protein is CATDRAAKNIQYF.

V is TRBV4-1 and J is TRBJ1-1; tentatively, D is TRBD1 (6 bases). Looked up from germline, CDR1 is MGHRA and CDR2 is YSYEKL. The germline V and J ends were trimmed by 0 bases and 0 bases, with 17 bases remaining between them. The CDR3 covers 18 residues. The CDR3 DNA is TGCGCCAGCAGCCAAGAAGTCGGGGGGGGCCCCATGAACACTGAAGCTTTCTTT. Amino acids: CASSQEVGGGPMNTEAFF.

The J gene is TRBJ1-5, the V gene TRBV9; TRBD1 might be the D (6 bases). V gave up 1 base and J gave up 4 bases, with 9 bases separating them. Germline V gives CDR1 SGDLS, CDR2 YYNGEE. The CDR3 length is 14 residues. The CDR3 region is CASSVTGLNQPQHF. The DNA of the CDR3 is TGTGCCAGCAGCGTAACAGGGCTTAATCAGCCCCAGCATTTT.

The chain recombines TRBV5-4 with TRBJ2-3, with 12 bases matching TRBD2. CDR3 length: 17 residues. The trim removed 2 bases at V and 0 bases at J, leaving 4 bases unmatched. Per germline, CDR1 SGHNT and CDR2 YYREEE (reference sequence). The CDR3 protein is CASSLLGLAGSTDTQYF. In nucleotides, the CDR3 is TGTGCCAGCAGCTTATTAGGACTAGCGGGAAGCACAGATACGCAGTATTTT.